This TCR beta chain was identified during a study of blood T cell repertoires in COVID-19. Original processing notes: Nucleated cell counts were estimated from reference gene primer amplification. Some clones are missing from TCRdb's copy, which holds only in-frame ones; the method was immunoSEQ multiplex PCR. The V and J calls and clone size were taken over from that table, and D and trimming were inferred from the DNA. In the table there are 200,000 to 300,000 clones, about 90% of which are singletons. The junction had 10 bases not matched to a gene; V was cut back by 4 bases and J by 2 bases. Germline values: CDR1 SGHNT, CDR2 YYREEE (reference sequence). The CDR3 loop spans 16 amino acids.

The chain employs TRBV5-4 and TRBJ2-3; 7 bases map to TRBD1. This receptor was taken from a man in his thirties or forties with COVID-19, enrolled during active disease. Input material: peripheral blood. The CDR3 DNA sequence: TGTGCCAGCAGCAACCCCCGGGACAGACACACAGATACGCAGTATTTT. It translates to CASSNPRDRHTDTQYF.